The entry below gives a single T cell receptor (beta chain) sequence along with its context. The target of this receptor is not known. No qualities accompany the bases; no much larger clone lies one base away. Per the germline V gene, LGHNA is the CDR1 and YNFKEQ is the CDR2. V gives up 0 bases and J gives up 9 bases, and the segment between their germline ends measures 9 bases. Its CDR3 holds 13 amino acids, cysteine through phenylalanine. The sequence is cut down to CDR3 DNA, 39 bases in frame from base 1. The data derive from a study of cytomegalovirus exposure and HLA in healthy donors (dated 2017 in TCRdb). With regard to the full study: An earlier analysis of under 600 of the donors reported about 250 Gb of sequence data and approximately 110 million unique TCR beta sequences from approximately 180 million T cells. Typing coverage varied by locus: roughly 620-640 donors for A, B, C, DRB1 and DQB1; roughly 510 for DQA1; approximately 570 for DPA1; more than 450 for DPB1. A later analysis re-examined previously published TCR beta repertoires from hundreds of donors and added high-resolution HLA genotyping to investigate patterns of TCR occurrence. A later genetic analysis took genome-wide SNP genotypes for about 55% of the 666 donors and used that subset as a discovery cohort. Roughly 300 gigabases of sequencing data and 78 million or so unique TCR sequences were included in an early release covering about 600 HLA-typed donors. The study combined high-throughput TCR immunosequencing, statistical association of individual TCRs with disease status, and machine learning to predict cytomegalovirus infection status. In addition to the first cohort of 666 subjects, a separate validation cohort of approximately 120 different subjects was used. Among 300 to 500 genotyped donors of the cohort, an average of around 240,000 unique TCR beta nucleotide sequences was sequenced per donor, of which about 18% were non-productive. An earlier analysis of roughly 580 of the donors used high-throughput TCR beta sequencing to judge whether each TCR beta V gene segment behaved as functional or pseudogenic. Of the 300 to 450 genotyped donors, over 70% fell in the genetic ancestry cluster associated with self-reported Caucasian donors. Every discovery cohort repertoire had been produced on one sequencing platform. The study used immunosequencing to profile the T cell repertoires of under 700 subjects and linked those repertoires to cytomegalovirus serostatus. Rather than using new phenotypic data, the later analysis identified candidate immune exposures from TCR beta sequences and from how often those sequences occurred across donors. Donor age, sex, ethnicity and CMV serostatus were collected together with the repertoire data. Because of strong linkage in the cohort, 5 or 6 DR-DQ haplotypes were treated as single units for association and clustering. The study was designed to test whether signatures of past pathogen exposure could be identified by cataloging public T cell receptors. Class I and class II HLA loci were covered by the typing at four-digit resolution.

Library generation was performed with the immunoSEQ multiplex PCR assay. The multiplex PCR relied on a mix of 60 forward primers for TCR Vbeta segments and 13 reverse primers for TCR Jbeta segments. The CDR3 region of rearranged TCR beta genes was amplified from genomic DNA by a multiplex PCR assay. The amplified TCR beta libraries were sequenced on the Illumina HiSeq System as 87-base-pair reads. The study's processing was this. A later analysis counted some 74 million unique TCR beta chains across the 500 to 850 repertoires, and about 10 million of these chains were shared by at least two donors. A nearest-neighbor algorithm error-corrected the raw reads and collapsed the reads into unique sequences, merging closely related sequences to remove PCR and sequencing errors. To assign V, D and J gene segments, CDR3 sequences were aligned to IMGT reference sequences. Each retained sequence needed at least a six-nucleotide match to both a V gene segment and a J gene segment. A rearrangement was called productive if the CDR3 had no stop codons and remained in frame with V and J, and every other rearrangement was called non-productive. Following IMGT convention, CDR3 was defined as the stretch from the second conserved V-encoded cysteine to the conserved J-encoded phenylalanine. In an earlier analysis of approximately 590 of the donors, sequences lacking an unambiguous match to a single V gene segment were excluded. In an earlier analysis of several hundred of the donors, V segments were called functional above 56.7% productive rearrangements and were called segregating when the between-donor standard deviation exceeded 5%. A statistical classification framework was built to diagnose cytomegalovirus status from the catalog of TCR beta chain sequences. V and J gene assignment, in a later analysis, came from comparing TCR nucleotide sequences with IMGT/GENE-DB human TR gene sequences. Using the TCRdist pipeline, a later analysis assigned CDR3 sequences along with most-parsimonious VDJ recombination scenarios. In a later analysis, each TCR beta chain was defined by its CDR3 amino acid sequence together with its V-gene family, and reads without a unique V-gene family were excluded. As a way to deal with suspected cross-contamination and a sequencing artifact, a later analysis dropped nearly 600 nucleotide sequences that were highly shared and had low generation probability. For each public chain, a later analysis derived a clonal expansion index from normalized ranks of inferred template counts within each repertoire. Generation probabilities in a later analysis came from a VDJ recombination model fitted to out-of-frame rearrangements, and those results were checked against IGoR. A later analysis scored TCR-TCR, TCR-HLA and TCR-CMV co-occurrence with hypergeometric tests, applying a repertoire-size bias correction to TCR pairs. In a later analysis, false discovery rates were estimated by permuting HLA or CMV assignments 20 times. A later analysis grouped co-occurring TCRs with DBSCAN, adding TCRdist sequence similarity when clustering within HLA-allele-positive subsets. For co-occurrence clustering, repertoires with fewer than 30,000 or more than 120,000 public chains were excluded, along with about five repertoires with anomalous nucleotide sharing. Not all clones reach the TCRdb copy of this immuneACCESS table, which keeps in-frame sequences only. Checked studies attribute under half of the gap to unresolved V genes and leave the rest unexplained. V and J calls and clone size are as listed in that table; D and trimming were resolved from the DNA. This sample gives 150,000 to 200,000 clones in total; 75% to 85% of them show up just once. The ten largest make up roughly 2.1% of the sample.

The cohort comprised approximately 700 healthy bone marrow donors. All cohort members were sampled while nominally healthy, although unrecorded immune exposures were likely present. The donor was CMV seropositive and belonged to the group of some 290 seropositive cohort members. Every donor gave a peripheral blood sample, and the peripheral blood mononuclear cells from that sample were used for TCR beta sequencing. Genomic DNA was extracted from the blood cell samples with the Qiagen DNeasy Blood Extraction Kit. Paper-wide results and their limitations: V-gene and J-gene trimming of TCR beta chains was associated with a missense DCLRE1C variant in a later genetic analysis, and the association was replicated in an independent cohort. The classifier was reported to diagnose cytomegalovirus status with high specificity and sensitivity in both the original cohort and the validation cohort. While some public TCRs were present in many individuals, most TCR sequences turned up only very rarely across donors. In a later analysis, several top co-occurrence clusters were reported to appear linked to parvovirus B19, influenza, CMV and Epstein-Barr virus. Strong co-occurrence of HLA alleles, especially DR and DQ, made assigning TCR associations to individual alleles difficult. Linkage disequilibrium might explain the correlated functional status among segregating V segments, but an unknown experimental factor could not be ruled out. Presence/absence analyses assumed roughly uniform sequencing depth across donors, an assumption that may not hold. At a false discovery rate of 0.05, a later analysis linked around 15,000 TCR beta sequences to specific HLA alleles. A further reported finding was that TCR beta sequences accurately predicted the HLA-A and HLA-B alleles for most subjects in the first cohort. Because HLA typing was unavailable for some donors at each locus, only the typed subset was used in association tests. A cluster of highly shared sequence variants was judged likely to represent a technical artifact of the sequencing pipeline. In this cohort, only TCR beta chains were sequenced, and detectable features were limited by the absence of alpha or paired-chain data. The authors suggested that the approach could potentially be extended to other disease states and immunological phenotypes. CMV serostatus was the only immune exposure information available for the cohort. Most CMV-associated TCR beta chains appeared to be HLA-restricted in a later analysis, and the HLA associations seemed to be driven largely by CMV exposure. Some IMGT-functional V segments, including TRBV6-2 and TRBV6-3, could not be told apart with the 87-base-pair reads, so those segments were excluded. A total of about 150 TCR beta chains were listed by the study as associated with cytomegalovirus. Three of the identified cytomegalovirus-associated TCR beta chains were confirmed in vitro to be specific for cytomegalovirus antigens. Because counts were too low, about 18 rarely observed V segments, including chromosome 9 orphons, were excluded from the earlier analysis of 587 of the donors. Compared with the approximately 710-donor mean, donors in an Asian-associated ancestry cluster had fewer N-insertions in productive TCRs, according to a later genetic analysis. In a later analysis, TCR association rates were found to vary across HLA loci, with the most associated TCRs seen for DRB1 alleles and the fewest for HLA-C alleles. Broadly in line with IMGT annotations, most TCR beta V segments showed up in productive rearrangements about 87% or about 30% of the time in an earlier analysis of 450 to 600 of the donors. In a later analysis, HLA-associated TCR beta chains were found to be more clonally expanded and to have lower generation probabilities than equally common non-associated chains.

Sequenced: PBMCs. This clonotype was obtained from a young woman in good health and CMV-seropositive. The chain joins TRBV4-2 to TRBJ1-5; the D gene is perhaps TRBD1, from 5 matching bases. Here is the DNA: TGTGCCAGCAGCCAAGAGGCAGGGTGGCCCCAGCATTTT. Translated, this gives CASSQEAGWPQHF.